The 25 T cell receptor beta chains below come from one sample, sequenced in a study of blood T cell repertoires in COVID-19. Profiled with immunoSEQ multiplex PCR; TCRdb holds only in-frame clones, not every one. The data contain approximately 84,000 clones, 70% to 80% of them singletons. Sequenced sample: peripheral blood. All receptors derive from a human donor in a cohort sampled during active COVID-19.

V usage is TRBV5-1 and J usage is TRBJ2-1; D perhaps matches TRBD1 (6 bases). This CDR3 contains 15 residues. Trimming took off 5 bases at V and 1 base at J, with 13 bases between the two ends. CDR1 is SGHRS, CDR2 YFSETQ, per germline. CDR3 sequence: CASSPGTTSYNEQFF. The CDR3 nucleotides read TGCGCCAGCAGTCCCGGGACAACGTCCTACAATGAGCAGTTCTTC.

The rearrangement uses TRBV2 and TRBJ2-1, with D perhaps matching TRBD1 (6 bases). Germline CDR1 SNHLY, CDR2 FYNNEI. The CDR3 runs to 15 residues. V was trimmed by 5 bases and J by 2 bases, leaving 13 bases between them. The CDR3 here is CASSPQGRAYNEQFF. CDR3 coding DNA: TGTGCCAGCAGTCCACAGGGTAGGGCCTACAATGAGCAGTTCTTC.

This sequence joins TRBV28 and TRBJ1-5; 7 nucleotides match TRBD1. Germline trimming cut 6 bases from V and 0 bases from J; bases unmatched to any gene: 11. Germline CDR1 is MDHEN and CDR2 is SYDVKM. This CDR3 contains 17 residues. The CDR3 region is CASSPPTTGNSNQPQHF. In DNA form, the CDR3 reads TGTGCCAGCAGCCCGCCAACGACAGGGAATAGCAATCAGCCCCAGCATTTT.

J is TRBJ2-5 and V is TRBV5-1; the D is unclear. Trimming shortened V by 2 bases and J by 2 bases, and 10 bases separated the two germline ends. CDR1 is SGHRS, CDR2 YFSETQ, per germline. The CDR3 is 14 amino acids. CDR3 sequence reads: CASSFGQLQETQYF. In DNA form, the CDR3 reads TGCGCCAGCAGCTTTGGTCAGTTGCAAGAGACCCAGTACTTC.

V gene TRBV10-3 combines with J gene TRBJ2-1; maybe TRBD2 (6 bases). With 3 bases removed from V and 7 bases from J, the gap between germline ends came to 13 bases. The germline V gene encodes CDR1 ENHRY and CDR2 SYGVKD. This CDR3 is built from 14 residues. The CDR3 nucleotides read TGTGCCATCAGTGAAGAGCGGGCGATAAATGAGCAGTTCTTC. Residues: CAISEERAINEQFF.

The count of this clone is one. This rearrangement joins TRBV24-1 to TRBJ2-3; 7 bases map to TRBD2. The germline V gene has CDR1 KGHDR and CDR2 SFDVKD. CDR3 length equals 16 residues. J lost 2 bases, V lost 1 base, and 5 bases had no gene match. The CDR3 here is CATSDFPSGLTDTQYF. CDR3 coding DNA: TGTGCCACCAGTGATTTCCCTAGCGGCCTCACAGATACGCAGTATTTT.

In its sample, this clone ranks as medium-sized. The rearrangement links TRBV29-1 to TRBJ2-4; perhaps TRBD1 as D (5 bases). Per germline, CDR1 SQVTM and CDR2 ANQGSEA. The CDR3 is 12 amino acids. Trimming shortened V by 4 bases and J by 5 bases, and 9 bases separated the two germline ends. Here the CDR3 reads CSVAGIENIQYF. The CDR3 nucleotides read TGCAGCGTTGCAGGGATTGAAAACATTCAGTACTTC. Full variable domain (remainder filled in from reference TRBV29-1 and TRBJ2-4): SAVISQKPSRDICQRGTSLTIQCQVDSQVTMMFWYRQQPGQSLTLIATANQGSEATYESGFVIDKFPISRPNLTFSTLTVSNMSPEDSSIYLCSVAGIENIQYFGAGTRLSVL.

The J gene is TRBJ2-4, the V gene TRBV2, with D tentatively TRBD2 (5 bases). This CDR3 region has 15 residues. V was cut by 6 bases and J by 2 bases, with 14 bases left in between. Germline assignment: CDR1 SNHLY and CDR2 FYNNEI. The chain's CDR3 is CASSALGQSKNIQYF. Written as DNA, the CDR3 is TGTGCCAGCAGCGCACTAGGGCAGTCCAAAAACATTCAGTACTTC.

The J gene is TRBJ2-2, the V gene TRBV5-1, with D hard to call. Germline V CDR1 and CDR2: SGHRS, YFSETQ. CDR3 length equals 14 residues. Trimming pared 6 bases from V and 0 bases from J, leaving 9 bases between. CDR3 nucleotide sequence: TGCGCCAGCAACAAAGACACGAACACCGGGGAGCTGTTTTTT. Its translation is CASNKDTNTGELFF.

The rearrangement uses TRBV4-1 and TRBJ1-2; 9 bases map to TRBD1. From germline, CDR1 is MGHRA and CDR2 YSYEKL. CDR3 length: 15 amino acids. The junction had 6 bases not matched to a gene; V was cut back by 3 bases and J by 4 bases. The CDR3 bases are TGCGCCAGCAGCCACCCGGGACAGGGTCTCTATGGCTACACCTTC. Encoded protein: CASSHPGQGLYGYTF.

The sample holds a few counts of this clone. The rearrangement links TRBV30 to TRBJ1-6, with D hard to call. The ends were cut back, 4 bases at V and 0 bases at J, with 7 bases in the middle. The CDR3 runs 14 residues. The germline CDR1 and CDR2 sequences are GTSNPN and SVGIG (reference sequence). DNA for the CDR3: TGTGCCTGGACAGCTAGCTCCTATAATTCACCCCTCCACTTT. Its translation is CAWTASSYNSPLHF.

The chain carries TRBV11-2 and TRBJ2-7; D ambiguous. This CDR3 region has 14 residues. With 4 bases removed from V and 0 bases from J, the gap between germline ends came to 10 bases. Germline lookup yields CDR1 SGHAT and CDR2 FQNNGV. CDR3 in DNA: TGTGCCAGCAGCTCATATCTAGGCTCCTACGAGCAGTACTTC. Its protein is CASSSYLGSYEQYF.

The genes are TRBV10-3 and TRBJ2-7, with 9 bases matching TRBD2. Germline V gene lookup returns CDR1 ENHRY and CDR2 SYGVKD. V was clipped by 10 bases and J by 0 bases; unmatched bases: 7. The CDR3 sequence is 14 residues long. CDR3 region: CATQSSGSSYEQYF. The CDR3 bases are TGTGCCACGCAGAGTAGCGGGAGCTCCTACGAGCAGTACTTC.

The CDR3 protein is CASRQQGTPQHF. CDR3 sequence (DNA): TGTGCCAGCAGACAACAGGGAACGCCCCAGCATTTT. The V and J genes are TRBV6-5 and TRBJ1-5, with a possible D match to TRBD1 (6 bases). The CDR3 consists of 12 residues. V lost 6 bases and J 9 bases, leaving 12 bases between the germline ends. Germline values: CDR1 MNHEY, CDR2 SVGAGI.

The chain recombines TRBV27 with TRBJ2-3; 7 bases map to TRBD2. Germline CDR1 reads MNHEY; CDR2 reads SMNVEV (reference sequence). This CDR3 has 17 amino acids. Trimming took 4 bases from V and 6 from J; bases not matched to a gene: 16. The CDR3 loop is CASSSKRDPVRADTQYF. DNA of the CDR3: TGTGCCAGCAGTTCCAAGCGGGACCCCGTACGAGCGGATACGCAGTATTTT.

V is TRBV6-5 and J is TRBJ2-1, with 13 bases matching TRBD2. Germline V gene data show CDR1 as MNHEY and CDR2 as SVGAGI. The V and J ends lost 2 bases and 3 bases, in that order; junction bases with no gene match: 1. The CDR3 runs to 16 residues. The CDR3 region is CASSYGLAGVYNEQFF. The CDR3 coding sequence is TGTGCCAGCAGTTACGGACTAGCGGGGGTCTACAATGAGCAGTTCTTC.

This clone was observed a handful of times. V usage is TRBV7-8 and J usage is TRBJ2-7; D is unresolved. From germline, CDR1 is SGHVS and CDR2 FQNEAQ. Trimming shortened V by 2 bases and J by 0 bases, and 17 bases separated the two germline ends. The CDR3 length is 17 residues. As DNA, the CDR3 is TGTGCCAGCAGCTTAAGAGGTCTGAGGAGCAGCTCCTACGAGCAGTACTTC. It specifies CASSLRGLRSSSYEQYF.

The chain employs TRBV6-1 and TRBJ1-5, with a tentative D call TRBD1 (5 bases). The germline V gene encodes CDR1 MNHNS and CDR2 SASEGT. This CDR3 contains 17 residues. V was trimmed by 2 bases and J by 6 bases, leaving 20 bases between them. This CDR3 reads CASSEWKGWNSGQPQHF. The CDR3 DNA sequence: TGTGCCAGCAGTGAATGGAAGGGGTGGAATTCGGGTCAGCCCCAGCATTTT.

The chain joins TRBV28 to TRBJ2-3; 10 bases fit TRBD2. Germline V CDR1 and CDR2: MDHEN, SYDVKM. The ends lost 9 bases at V and 2 bases at J; junction bases unmatched: 5. The CDR3 sequence is 14 residues long. CDR3 sequence: CASLAGAITDTQYF. CDR3 in DNA: TGTGCCAGTCTAGCGGGGGCCATCACAGATACGCAGTATTTT.

In this sample, this clone turned up once. The CDR3 bases are TGTGCCAGCAGAGTAGCGGTAGCCTACGAGCAGTACTTC. Translation: CASRVAVAYEQYF. The rearrangement links TRBV28 to TRBJ2-7, with D perhaps matching TRBD2 (6 bases). CDR3 size: 13 residues. The germline V and J ends were trimmed by 6 bases and 2 bases, with 11 bases remaining between them. CDR1 is MDHEN, CDR2 SYDVKM, per germline.

The J gene is TRBJ2-3, the V gene TRBV5-6; D perhaps matches TRBD1 (5 bases). Germline-derived CDR1 and CDR2 are SGHDT and YYEEEE. The V and J ends lost 3 bases and 3 bases respectively, with 14 bases between them. CDR3 length: 15 amino acids. CDR3 sequence: CASSSLQPGTDTQYF. DNA of the CDR3: TGTGCCAGCAGCTCCCTCCAGCCAGGGACAGATACGCAGTATTTT.

The rearrangement links TRBV11-3 to TRBJ2-7; TRBD1 might be the D (6 bases). Germline CDR1 SGHNT, CDR2 YENEEA. This CDR3 has 12 amino acids. The V gene lost 6 bases and the J gene lost 13 bases, with 19 bases spanning the gap. CDR3 sequence (DNA): TGTGCCAGCAGTCAGCGTCCGGGACAACAATACTTC. Translated, it gives CASSQRPGQQYF.

The V and J genes are TRBV2 and TRBJ1-5; D remains ambiguous. Trimming stripped 4 bases from V and 7 bases from J, with 14 bases between. The CDR3 length is 14 residues. Per germline, CDR1 SNHLY and CDR2 FYNNEI. CDR3 in amino acids: CASSGGWLGQPQHF. CDR3 coding DNA: TGTGCCAGCAGTGGCGGGTGGTTAGGGCAGCCCCAGCATTTT. Full variable domain (rest looked up from reference TRBV2 and TRBJ1-5): EPEVTQTPSHQVTQMGQEVILRCVPISNHLYFYWYRQILGQKVEFLVSFYNNEISEKSEIFDDQFSVERPDGSNFTLKIRSTKLEDSAMYFCASSGGWLGQPQHFGDGTRLSIL.

The chain uses TRBV10-1 and TRBJ2-7; 10 bases line up with TRBD2. This CDR3 spans 15 amino acids. The ends lost 0 bases at V and 4 bases at J; junction bases unmatched: 3. Per germline, CDR1 WNHNN and CDR2 SYGVQD (reference sequence). The CDR3 DNA follows: TGCGCCAGCAGTGAGTCGGGACTAGCGCTTTACGAGCAGTACTTC. Its translation is CASSESGLALYEQYF.

The V call is TRBV9, the J call TRBJ1-1; perhaps TRBD1 as D (6 bases). CDR1 SGDLS and CDR2 YYNGEE come from the germline V gene. The V gene lost 2 bases and the J gene lost 8 bases, with 13 bases spanning the gap. The CDR3 is 13 amino acids. CDR3 protein: CASSVDSGTEAFF. The CDR3 coding sequence is TGTGCCAGCAGCGTTGACTCCGGGACAGAAGCTTTCTTT.